This TCR beta chain emerged from a study of T-cell memory formation after mild COVID-19. From the 5' RACE reads, TCRdb called clonotypes with MiXCR, one entry per CDR3 protein. The table records 310,000 or so distinct CDR3 sequences, less than 20% of them present only once. In germline, CDR1 is SGDLS, CDR2 YYNGEE. V was cut by 7 bases and J by 4 bases, with 15 bases left in between. This CDR3 has 13 residues. The rearrangement uses TRBV9 and TRBJ2-7; D tentatively reads TRBD1 or TRBD2 (5 bases each). The sample consisted of PBMCs or a T cell subset sorted from them (not recorded which). The receptor's source is a man between 18 and 29 years old who had mild COVID-19 (a few samples of this study predate the infection). Cell type and time point are not known. The CDR3 bases are TGTGCCAGCGGGGGAATATCGGGGTACGAGCAGTACGTC. This gives the protein CASGGISGYEQYV.